Presented here are 27 T cell receptor beta chains from one specimen sequenced in a study of CXCR3-negative and CXCR3-positive naive CD8 T cells. Carrying UMI labels, the TRB cDNA libraries were prepared through 5' RACE. TCRdb re-called the 5' RACE reads, yielding one record per CDR3 amino acid sequence without DNA. The repertoire table contains 20,000 to 30,000 distinct CDR3 sequences. Sequencing used naive CXCR3- CD8+ T cells from blood. Subset of the sample: CD45RO-CCR7+CD27+CD95- naive CD8+ T cells lacking CXCR3 (TNR3-). Every receptor here comes from a human donor in good health. Some clones in this sample may be carry-over from other donors' samples.

The chain carries TRBV29-1 and TRBJ2-3; the TCRdb D gene call, TRBD2, has no DNA to confirm it. The CDR3 spans 18 residues. CDR1 is SQVTM and CDR2 is ANQGSEA in the germline V gene. The CDR3 region is CSVEQTRTSGGAVDTQYF.

The chain carries TRBV7-6 and TRBJ2-3; absent DNA, TCRdb's TRBD1 call cannot be checked. The CDR3 totals 14 residues. Germline V gene sequence: CDR1 SGHVS, CDR2 FNYEAQ. The CDR3 is CASSSRTGPDTQYF.

The rearrangement joins TRBV5-4 to TRBJ2-1; checking the TCRdb D call of TRBD2 is not possible without DNA. The CDR3 is 19 residues long. CDR1 SGHNT and CDR2 YYREEE come from the germline V gene (reference sequence). CDR3 region: CASSTALASLTTSYNEQFF.

The gene calls are TRBV7-9 and TRBJ2-1; the TRBD2 assignment by TCRdb is unverifiable without DNA. The CDR3 loop spans 15 amino acids. Germline assignment: CDR1 SEHNR and CDR2 FQNEAQ (reference sequence). This CDR3 reads CASSPRVPSYNEQFF.

This sequence joins TRBV13 and TRBJ1-1; the TRBD1 assignment by TCRdb is unverifiable without DNA. Per germline, CDR1 PRHDT and CDR2 FYEKMQ (reference sequence). The CDR3 sequence is 16 residues long. The CDR3 is CASSSQRQGRSTEAFF.

The chain uses TRBV23-1 and TRBJ2-7; TCRdb names TRBD1, which stays unverified in the absence of DNA. TRBV23-1 is flagged as an ORF with uncertain function. This CDR3 has 16 residues. CDR3 residues: CASSQYDRLRTYEQYF.

The J gene is TRBJ2-7, the V gene TRBV28. The CDR3 consists of 13 residues. CDR1 and CDR2 (germline): MDHEN, SYDVKM. The CDR3: CASSLAGTHEQYF.

V is TRBV7-9 and J is TRBJ1-6. This CDR3 spans 14 amino acids. CDR1 is SEHNR and CDR2 is FQNEAQ in the germline V gene (reference sequence). The CDR3 reads CASSEGSYNSPLHF.

V usage is TRBV28 and J usage is TRBJ2-5; TCRdb's D call of TRBD1 is untestable without DNA. Germline V gives CDR1 MDHEN, CDR2 SYDVKM. The CDR3 has 15 amino acids. CDR3 region: CASSLSQGAGETQYF.

This CDR3 is CASSVGQPSYGYTF. The rearrangement uses TRBV10-1 and TRBJ1-2; TCRdb designates TRBD1, a call that cannot be tested without DNA. CDR3 length equals 14 residues. CDR1 is WNHNN and CDR2 is SYGVQD in the germline V gene (reference sequence).

This chain links TRBV28 with TRBJ2-1; lacking DNA, the TRBD2 call made by TCRdb goes unchecked. The CDR3 has 16 residues. CDR1 is MDHEN, CDR2 SYDVKM, per germline. Here the CDR3 reads CASSLRGGGSYNEQFF. The full variable domain, with the rest looked up from reference TRBV28 and TRBJ2-1, is DVKVTQSSRYLVKRTGEKVFLECVQDMDHENMFWYRQDPGLGLRLIYFSYDVKMKEKGDIPEGYSVSREKKERFSLILESASTNQTSMYLCASSLRGGGSYNEQFFGPGTRLTVL.

The CDR3 region is CAISSPGQGNEKLFF. The V and J genes are TRBV7-6 and TRBJ1-4; lacking DNA, the TRBD1 call made by TCRdb goes unchecked. CDR1 and CDR2 (germline): SGHVS, FNYEAQ. This CDR3 has 15 residues.

The rearrangement joins TRBV29-1 to TRBJ1-1. Germline values: CDR1 SQVTM, CDR2 ANQGSEA. The CDR3 loop spans 12 amino acids. CDR3 region: CSVYPQGGEAFF.

The genes are TRBV12-3 or TRBV12-4 and TRBJ2-1; absent DNA, TCRdb's TRBD1 call cannot be checked. CDR3 length: 16 amino acids. CDR3 residues: CASSQDGTGALYEQFF.

The J gene is TRBJ1-4, the V gene TRBV7-9; TCRdb indicates TRBD1, and absent DNA this call remains unverified. This CDR3 region has 15 residues. Germline CDR1 SEHNR, CDR2 FQNEAQ (reference sequence). Here the CDR3 reads CASSHGTATNEKLFF.

The chain employs TRBV12-5 and TRBJ2-7; TCRdb designates TRBD1, a call that cannot be tested without DNA. The CDR3 is 11 residues long. Looked up from germline, CDR1 is LGHNT and CDR2 is FRNRAP. The CDR3 loop is CASGTGVEQYF.

This chain connects TRBV20-1 to TRBJ2-7; the TCRdb D gene call, TRBD1, has no DNA to confirm it. The CDR3 is 13 amino acids. Germline lookup yields CDR1 DFQATT and CDR2 SNEGSKA (reference sequence). CDR3 protein: CSARGDRDYEQYF.

This clonotype ranks as medium-sized (0.01 to 0.1%) in terms of frequency. This chain joins TRBV20-1 and TRBJ2-7; TCRdb proposes TRBD1, but this gene call is untestable without DNA. CDR1 and CDR2 (germline): DFQATT, SNEGSKA (reference sequence). The CDR3 extends over 12 amino acids. The CDR3 here is CSARVTGYEQYF.

V and J are TRBV14 and TRBJ2-1; TCRdb picks TRBD2, but there is no DNA to check that call. The CDR3 has 14 residues. Germline V lookup: CDR1 SGHDN, CDR2 FVKESK. CDR3 region: CASSQRSWENEQFF.

Judged by frequency, this clonotype is medium-sized (0.01 to 0.1%). The V and J genes are TRBV7-6 and TRBJ2-1. The CDR3 contains 15 residues. The germline V gene has CDR1 SGHVS and CDR2 FNYEAQ. CDR3 residues: CASSFGVFSYNEQFF. Drawing the rest from reference TRBV7-6 and TRBJ2-1, the complete variable domain is GAGVSQSPRYKVTKRGQDVALRCDPISGHVSLYWYRQALGQGPEFLTYFNYEAQQDKSGLPNDRFSAERPEGSISTLTIQRTEQRDSAMYRCASSFGVFSYNEQFFGPGTRLTVL.

The genes are TRBV6-5 and TRBJ1-5; TCRdb gives TRBD1 as the D gene, but with no DNA this cannot be confirmed. This CDR3 is 14 amino acids long. Germline CDR1 is MNHEY and CDR2 is SVGAGI. CDR3 protein: CASSLQGTNQPQHF.

V and J are TRBV7-8 and TRBJ2-1; the TCRdb call, TRBD1, lacks DNA for checking. Germline V gene sequence: CDR1 SGHVS, CDR2 FQNEAQ. The CDR3 spans 15 residues. CDR3 sequence: CASTHIVGGDNEQFF.

The chain links TRBV29-1 to TRBJ2-7; TCRdb returns TRBD1, unconfirmable since there is no DNA. This CDR3 comprises 16 residues. The germline V gene encodes CDR1 SQVTM and CDR2 ANQGSEA. CDR3 loop: CSVEYRGGQGPYEQYF.

The chain carries TRBV12-3 or TRBV12-4 and TRBJ2-1; there is no DNA to check the TCRdb D call of TRBD1. CDR3 length: 14 residues. CDR3 residues: CASNPAPGYNEQFF.

The V and J genes are TRBV5-1 and TRBJ2-5; TCRdb's D call, TRBD1, is unchecked because there is no DNA. Germline V lookup: CDR1 SGHRS, CDR2 YFSETQ. The CDR3 totals 15 residues. CDR3 sequence: CASSPGGASQETQYF. Combining the CDR3 with reference TRBV5-1 and TRBJ2-5 gives the whole variable domain KAGVTQTPRYLIKTRGQQVTLSCSPISGHRSVSWYQQTPGQGLQFLFEYFSETQRNKGNFPGRFSGRQFSNSRSEMNVSTLELGDSALYLCASSPGGASQETQYFGPGTRLLVL.

The V call is TRBV12-3 or TRBV12-4, the J call TRBJ2-1; there is no DNA to check the TCRdb D call of TRBD1. This CDR3 spans 15 amino acids. The CDR3 sequence: CASNLAGGLRNEQFF.

V usage is TRBV7-6 and J usage is TRBJ2-1; with no DNA, the TCRdb D assignment of TRBD2 cannot be verified. This CDR3 is 16 amino acids long. Germline V gene data show CDR1 as SGHVS and CDR2 as FNYEAQ. The CDR3 protein is CASSSPGLAGHNEQFF.